This is a list of T cell receptor beta chains from one sample in a study of early T cells in non-severe SARS-CoV-2 infection. TCRdb reprocessed the 5' RACE reads via MiXCR and lists one record per CDR3 protein. Of 25,000 to 35,000 distinct CDR3 sequences in the sample, under 6% were seen once. Sequencing was carried out using whole blood. The receptor source for this set is an adult who was a healthcare worker with PCR-confirmed SARS-CoV-2 infection or an uninfected control (not recorded which). The CDR3 runs from the conserved cysteine through the conserved F or W. The D gene is left open where the match is weak. Only part of the rows carry a size: once, few, many, or a class if the clone is expanded.

J: TRBJ2-3
size: many
V: TRBV5-1
D: .
DNA: TGCGCCAGCAGCTTGGGAGTCAGGTCGCCATTTAGCACAGATACGCAGTATTTT
CDR3: CASSLGVRSPFSTDTQYF

J: TRBJ2-1
size: many
V: TRBV10-1
D: .
DNA: TGCGCCAGCAAAAAGACAGGGCCCCGGAGGGACAATGAGCAGTTCTTC
CDR3: CASKKTGPRRDNEQFF

J: TRBJ2-3
size: many
V: TRBV7-3
D: TRBD2
DNA: TGTGCCAGCAGCTTACAGGCTAGCGGGCGAGATACGCAGTATTTT
CDR3: CASSLQASGRDTQYF

J: TRBJ1-6
size: .
V: TRBV7-9
D: .
DNA: TGTGCCAGCAGCTTAACAGATTCACCCCTCCACTTT
CDR3: CASSLTDSPLHF

J: TRBJ2-5
size: many
V: TRBV27
D: TRBD1
DNA: TGTGCCAGCAGTGGGACAGGGGTTTGGACCCAGTACTTC
CDR3: CASSGTGVWTQYF

J: TRBJ2-3
size: many
V: TRBV30
D: TRBD2
DNA: TGTGCCTACCAAATCGGGAGCGGGGCAGATACGCAGTATTTT
CDR3: CAYQIGSGADTQYF

J: TRBJ2-3
size: few
V: TRBV9
D: .
DNA: TGTGCCAGCAGCGTAGCTTTGGGACGGACTGCAGATACGCAGTATTTT
CDR3: CASSVALGRTADTQYF

J: TRBJ1-2
size: many
V: TRBV24-1
D: .
DNA: TGTGCCACCAGTGACCCTACCTATGGCTACACCTTC
CDR3: CATSDPTYGYTF

J: TRBJ1-6
size: many
V: TRBV2
D: .
DNA: TGTGCCGGGACCGGGGAGATGAATTCACCCCTCCACTTT
CDR3: CAGTGEMNSPLHF

J: TRBJ2-5
size: .
V: TRBV7-3
D: .
DNA: TGTGCCAGCAGCTTATCCCCACTTGGCGGGGAGACCCAGTACTTC
CDR3: CASSLSPLGGETQYF

J: TRBJ2-6
size: many
V: TRBV12-3/TRBV12-4
D: .
DNA: TGTGCCAGCAGATGGCAGGGGTCCTCTGGGGCCAACGTCCTGACTTTC
CDR3: CASRWQGSSGANVLTF

J: TRBJ1-4
size: many
V: TRBV27
D: TRBD1
DNA: TGTGCCAGCAGCGACAGGGGGCTAACTAATGAAAAACTGTTTTTT
CDR3: CASSDRGLTNEKLFF

J: TRBJ1-5
size: many
V: TRBV3-1
D: TRBD1
DNA: TGTGCCAGCAGCCTCAGACAGGGGAACAATCAGCCCCAGCATTTT
CDR3: CASSLRQGNNQPQHF

J: TRBJ2-3
size: .
V: TRBV30
D: TRBD1
DNA: TGTGCCTGGAGTAGGGACAGTTCCACAGATACGCAGTATTTT
CDR3: CAWSRDSSTDTQYF

J: TRBJ2-3
size: many
V: TRBV7-2
D: .
DNA: TGTGCCAGCAGCTCAGAGGGTCTGATAACAGATACGCAGTATTTT
CDR3: CASSSEGLITDTQYF

J: TRBJ1-1
size: many
V: TRBV11-3
D: .
DNA: TGTGCCAGCAGCTTAGTAGCGGGGGGTAACACTGAAGCTTTCTTT
CDR3: CASSLVAGGNTEAFF

J: TRBJ2-1
size: .
V: TRBV2
D: .
DNA: TGTGCCAGCAGCCTAGACCTGCCTTACAATGAGCAGTTCTTC
CDR3: CASSLDLPYNEQFF

J: TRBJ2-7
size: few
V: TRBV10-2
D: .
DNA: TGCGCCAGCATGGGAGGACCACGACAGAACTCCTACGAGCAGTACTTC
CDR3: CASMGGPRQNSYEQYF

J: TRBJ1-1
size: .
V: TRBV29-1
D: TRBD1
DNA: TGCAGCGTTGTAACAGACAGGGCGAACACTGAAGCTTTCTTT
CDR3: CSVVTDRANTEAFF

J: TRBJ2-1
size: many
V: TRBV20-1
D: TRBD1
DNA: TGCAGTGCTAGAGATTTACAGGGGTTGTATGAGCAGTTCTTC
CDR3: CSARDLQGLYEQFF

J: TRBJ2-7
size: many
V: TRBV20-1
D: TRBD2
DNA: TGCAGTGCTAGAGATTCGTCGGGAGGCTACGAGCAGTACTTC
CDR3: CSARDSSGGYEQYF

J: TRBJ2-5
size: many
V: TRBV29-1
D: .
DNA: TGCAGCGTTGAAAATGTTCAGGGAGGGACCCAGTACTTC
CDR3: CSVENVQGGTQYF

J: TRBJ2-7
size: many
V: TRBV30
D: .
DNA: TGTGCCTGGAGTCGTCCCTACGAGCAGTACTTC
CDR3: CAWSRPYEQYF

J: TRBJ1-2
size: many
V: TRBV28
D: TRBD1
DNA: TGTGCCAGCACCATCCCCGGGACAGGGTATGGCTACACCTTC
CDR3: CASTIPGTGYGYTF

J: TRBJ1-3
size: .
V: TRBV10-2
D: .
DNA: TGCGCCAGCAGTGAGTCTCGACGGTCATCAGGAAACACCATATATTTT
CDR3: CASSESRRSSGNTIYF

J: TRBJ2-5
size: many
V: TRBV7-8
D: TRBD2
DNA: TGTGCCAGCAGCTCGGAGCGGGAGGTCGAGACCCAGTACTTC
CDR3: CASSSEREVETQYF

J: TRBJ1-5
size: many
V: TRBV6-5
D: .
DNA: TGTGCCAGCAGCCGGGGGCGCGGTGATCAGCCCCAGCATTTT
CDR3: CASSRGRGDQPQHF

J: TRBJ2-1
size: many
V: TRBV5-1
D: TRBD2
DNA: TGCGCCAGCAGCTTGGGAGTTGTGGGCGGGAGACGGGGCAATGAGCAGTTCTTC
CDR3: CASSLGVVGGRRGNEQFF

J: TRBJ1-6
size: many
V: TRBV6-5
D: TRBD1
DNA: TGTGCCAGCAGTTACTCGAGGGGGCCCTATAATTCACCCCTCCACTTT
CDR3: CASSYSRGPYNSPLHF

J: TRBJ2-3
size: .
V: TRBV18
D: .
DNA: TGTGCCAGCTCACCAGGGCAGGGTGGCCCAGATACGCAGTATTTT
CDR3: CASSPGQGGPDTQYF

J: TRBJ1-2
size: .
V: TRBV27
D: TRBD1
DNA: TGTGCCAGCAGTTGGGCAAGGACAGGGAGCTACACCTTC
CDR3: CASSWARTGSYTF

J: TRBJ2-5
size: many
V: TRBV3-1
D: TRBD2
DNA: TGTGCCAGCAGCTTCGGGACTAGCGGGAGAGAGACCCAGTACTTC
CDR3: CASSFGTSGRETQYF

J: TRBJ1-2
size: many
V: TRBV28
D: TRBD1
DNA: TGTGCCAGCAGTTTGACAGGGGGCTTTGGCTACACCTTC
CDR3: CASSLTGGFGYTF